Below are 2 T cell receptor beta chains sequenced from a single sample in a study of T cells after yellow fever vaccination. TCRdb processed the 5' RACE reads anew with MiXCR; each CDR3 protein has one entry. The data contain some 32,000 distinct CDR3 sequences, 3.5% to 5% of them singletons. The material was CD8+ T cells sorted from PBMCs, obtained 5 days after the yellow fever booster vaccination. The receptor set was obtained from a man aged 25 to 40 who received the YFV17D yellow fever vaccine.

This clonotype was observed at least ten times. The genes are TRBV4-3 and TRBJ2-1; possibly TRBD2 for D (5 bases). Germline loops: CDR1 LGHNA, CDR2 YSLEER. The CDR3 has 13 amino acids. Trimming shortened V by 8 bases and J by 4 bases, and 12 bases separated the two germline ends. The CDR3 nucleotides read TGCGCCAGCGGGAGTCTGGGTTACAATGAGCAGTTCTTC. This codes for CASGSLGYNEQFF.

This clonotype was counted at least ten times. This rearrangement joins TRBV10-2 to TRBJ2-2, with D uncertain. The V gene lost 6 bases and the J gene lost 6 bases, with 5 bases spanning the gap. CDR3 length: 11 residues. The germline gives CDR1 WSHSY, CDR2 SAAADI. The CDR3 bases are TGCGCCAGCAGAGGGCCCGGGGAGCTGTTTTTT. Protein: CASRGPGELFF.